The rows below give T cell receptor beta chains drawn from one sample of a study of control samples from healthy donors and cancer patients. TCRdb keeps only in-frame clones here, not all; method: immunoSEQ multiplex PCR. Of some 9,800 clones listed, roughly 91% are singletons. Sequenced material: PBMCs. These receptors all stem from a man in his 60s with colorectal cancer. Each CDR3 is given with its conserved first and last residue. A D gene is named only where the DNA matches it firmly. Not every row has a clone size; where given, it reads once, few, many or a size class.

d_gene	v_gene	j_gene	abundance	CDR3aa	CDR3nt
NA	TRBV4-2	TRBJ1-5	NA	CASSQEWGLIQPQHF	TGTGCCAGCAGCCAAGAATGGGGGTTAATTCAGCCCCAGCATTTT
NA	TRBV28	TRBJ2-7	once	CASSPLLSSYEQYF	TGTGCCAGCAGTCCGCTCTTGAGCTCCTACGAGCAGTACTTC
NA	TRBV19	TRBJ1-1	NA	CASSNRWEPEAFF	TGTGCCAGTAGTAACAGATGGGAGCCTGAAGCTTTCTTT
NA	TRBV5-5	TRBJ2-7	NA	CASSSYYEQYF	TGTGCCAGCAGCTCATACTACGAGCAGTACTTC
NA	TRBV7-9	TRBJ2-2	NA	CASSLEGYGGELFF	TGTGCCAGCAGCTTGGAGGGGTACGGCGGGGAGCTGTTTTTT
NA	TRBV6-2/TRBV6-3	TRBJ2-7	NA	CASSSGPVRWGAEAYEQYF	TGTGCCAGCAGTTCGGGTCCCGTGCGCTGGGGGGCCGAGGCCTACGAGCAGTACTTC
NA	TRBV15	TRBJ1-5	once	CATSREVYSNQPQHF	TGTGCCACCAGCAGAGAAGTCTACAGCAATCAGCCCCAGCATTTT
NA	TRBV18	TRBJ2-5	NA	CASSTNIRVGETQYF	TGTGCCAGCTCGACCAATATCAGGGTGGGAGAGACCCAGTACTTC
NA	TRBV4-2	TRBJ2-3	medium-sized	CASSQVEGWNTDTQYF	TGTGCCAGCAGCCAAGTTGAGGGTTGGAACACAGATACGCAGTATTTT
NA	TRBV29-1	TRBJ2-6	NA	CSVWGDSGANVLTF	TGCAGCGTTTGGGGGGACTCTGGGGCCAACGTCCTGACTTTC
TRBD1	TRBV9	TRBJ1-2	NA	CASSASIRQGYGYTF	TGTGCCAGCAGCGCTTCTATCCGACAGGGCTATGGCTACACCTTC
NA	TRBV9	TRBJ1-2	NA	CASSVPGYYTF	TGTGCCAGCAGCGTCCCAGGGTACTACACCTTC
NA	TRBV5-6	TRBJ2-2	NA	CASSWGLSNTGELFF	TGTGCCAGCAGCTGGGGACTTTCAAACACCGGGGAGCTGTTTTTT
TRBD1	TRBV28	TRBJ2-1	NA	CASSFPRQGNPSYNEQFF	TGTGCCAGCAGTTTCCCCCGACAGGGGAATCCCTCCTACAATGAGCAGTTCTTC
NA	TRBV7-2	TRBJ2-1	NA	CASSLGHTNEQFF	TGTGCCAGCAGCTTAGGACACACCAATGAGCAGTTCTTC
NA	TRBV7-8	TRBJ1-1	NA	CASRKFPWGENTEAFF	TGTGCCAGCAGAAAATTCCCCTGGGGCGAGAACACTGAAGCTTTCTTT
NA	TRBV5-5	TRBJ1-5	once	CASSFRQNSNQPQHF	TGTGCCAGCAGCTTTCGGCAGAATAGCAATCAGCCCCAGCATTTT
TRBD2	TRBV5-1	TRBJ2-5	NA	CASRLGGDPTFQETQYF	TGCGCCAGCAGACTCGGGGGGGACCCTACGTTCCAAGAGACCCAGTACTTC
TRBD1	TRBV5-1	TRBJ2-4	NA	CASSSGQAENIQYF	TGCGCCAGCAGCTCGGGACAGGCAGAAAACATTCAGTACTTC
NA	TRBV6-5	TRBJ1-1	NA	CASSYTDAGTEAFF	TGTGCCAGCAGTTATACGGACGCGGGTACTGAAGCTTTCTTT
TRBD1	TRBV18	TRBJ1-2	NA	CASSHRDRPNYGYTF	TGTGCCAGCTCACACCGGGACAGGCCTAACTATGGCTACACCTTC
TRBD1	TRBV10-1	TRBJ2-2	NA	CASSAPRTGLEMTGELFF	TGCGCCAGCAGCGCTCCTCGGACAGGGTTGGAGATGACCGGGGAGCTGTTTTTT
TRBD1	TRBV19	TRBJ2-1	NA	CASRFQGARNEQFF	TGTGCCAGTCGCTTTCAGGGGGCGCGCAATGAGCAGTTCTTC
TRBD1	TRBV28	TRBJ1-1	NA	CASSFGDRNTEAFF	TGTGCCAGCAGTTTCGGGGACAGGAACACTGAAGCTTTCTTT
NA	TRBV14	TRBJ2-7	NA	CASSKGSYEQYF	TGTGCCAGCAGTAAAGGATCCTACGAGCAGTACTTC
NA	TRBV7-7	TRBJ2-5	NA	CASSLEGQETQYF	TGTGCCAGCAGCTTAGAAGGACAAGAGACCCAGTACTTC
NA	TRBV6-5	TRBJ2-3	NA	CASVRWGTDTQYF	TGTGCCAGCGTCCGTTGGGGCACAGATACGCAGTATTTT
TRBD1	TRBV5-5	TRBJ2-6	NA	CASSLAGTGVPLGGANVLTF	TGTGCCAGCAGCTTGGCCGGGACAGGGGTCCCCTTGGGAGGGGCCAACGTCCTGACTTTC
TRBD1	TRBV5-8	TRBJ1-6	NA	CASSADRTVEIYNSPLHF	TGTGCCAGCAGCGCGGACAGGACAGTAGAGATTTATAATTCACCCCTCCACTTT
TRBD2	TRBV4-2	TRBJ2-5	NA	CASSPARGRGGQETQYF	TGTGCCAGCAGCCCGGCGCGAGGGCGGGGGGGACAAGAGACCCAGTACTTC
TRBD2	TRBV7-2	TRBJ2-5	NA	CASSYTSGGVKETQYF	TGTGCCAGCAGCTATACTAGCGGGGGGGTTAAAGAGACCCAGTACTTC
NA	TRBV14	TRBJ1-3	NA	CASSPFQGRNTIYF	TGTGCCAGCAGCCCATTTCAGGGGAGAAACACCATATATTTT
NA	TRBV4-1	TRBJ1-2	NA	CASSQGRLNYGYTF	TGCGCCAGCAGCCAAGGACGGCTTAACTATGGCTACACCTTC
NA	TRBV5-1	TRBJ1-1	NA	CASSLDGALRNTEAFF	TGCGCCAGCAGCTTGGACGGGGCGCTCAGGAACACTGAAGCTTTCTTT
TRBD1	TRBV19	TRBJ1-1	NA	CASSFGTENTEAFF	TGTGCCAGTAGTTTTGGGACAGAGAACACTGAAGCTTTCTTT
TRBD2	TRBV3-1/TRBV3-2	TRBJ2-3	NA	CASSPPGLDTQYF	TGTGCCAGCAGCCCCCCGGGACTAGACACGCAGTATTTT
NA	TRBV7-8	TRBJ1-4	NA	CASSLARLKGEKLFF	TGTGCCAGCAGCTTAGCGCGCCTGAAGGGGGAAAAACTGTTTTTT
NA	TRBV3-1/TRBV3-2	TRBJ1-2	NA	CASSQLSRWRTATANYGYTF	TGTGCCAGCAGCCAATTAAGCCGATGGCGAACAGCCACAGCTAACTATGGCTACACCTTC
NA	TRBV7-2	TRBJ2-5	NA	CASSLNRPQGTQYF	TGTGCCAGCAGCTTAAACCGACCCCAGGGGACCCAGTACTTC
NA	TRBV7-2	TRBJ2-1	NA	CASSLIMVGSLYNEQFF	TGTGCCAGCAGCTTGATTATGGTCGGATCACTATACAATGAGCAGTTCTTC
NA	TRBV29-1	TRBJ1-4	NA	CSAQGAGLATNEKLFF	TGCAGCGCACAAGGGGCAGGGCTTGCAACTAATGAAAAACTGTTTTTT
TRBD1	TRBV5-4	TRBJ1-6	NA	CASSLGGQGDNGPLHF	TGTGCCAGCAGCTTGGGTGGACAGGGAGATAATGGACCCCTCCACTTT